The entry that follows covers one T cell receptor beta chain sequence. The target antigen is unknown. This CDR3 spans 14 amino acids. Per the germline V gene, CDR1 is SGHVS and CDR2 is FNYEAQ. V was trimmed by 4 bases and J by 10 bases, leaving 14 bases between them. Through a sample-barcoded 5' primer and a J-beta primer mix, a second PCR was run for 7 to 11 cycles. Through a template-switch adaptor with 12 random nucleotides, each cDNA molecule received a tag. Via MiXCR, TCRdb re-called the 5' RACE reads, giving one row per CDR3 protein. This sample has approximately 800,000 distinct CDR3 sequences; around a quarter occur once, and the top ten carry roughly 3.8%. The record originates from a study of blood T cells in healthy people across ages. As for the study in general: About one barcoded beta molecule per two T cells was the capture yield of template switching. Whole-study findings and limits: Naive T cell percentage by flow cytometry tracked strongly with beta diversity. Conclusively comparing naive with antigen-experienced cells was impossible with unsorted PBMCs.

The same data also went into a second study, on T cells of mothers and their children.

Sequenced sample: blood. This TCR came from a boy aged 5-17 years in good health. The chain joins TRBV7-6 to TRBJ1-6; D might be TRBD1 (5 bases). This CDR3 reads CASSYGGFRSPLHF. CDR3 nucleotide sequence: TGTGCCAGCAGCTACGGGGGTTTCAGGTCACCCCTCCACTTT.